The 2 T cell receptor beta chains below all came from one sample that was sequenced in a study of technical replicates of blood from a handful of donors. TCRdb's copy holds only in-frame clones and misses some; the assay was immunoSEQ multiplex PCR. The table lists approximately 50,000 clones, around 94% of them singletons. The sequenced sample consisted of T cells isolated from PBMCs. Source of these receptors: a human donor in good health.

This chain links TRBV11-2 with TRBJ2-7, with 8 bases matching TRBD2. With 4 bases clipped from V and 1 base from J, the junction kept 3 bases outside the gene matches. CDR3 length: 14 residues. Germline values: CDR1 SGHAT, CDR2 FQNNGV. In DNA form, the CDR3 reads TGTGCCAGCAGCTCGATAGCGGGGTCCTACGAGCAGTACTTC. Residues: CASSSIAGSYEQYF.

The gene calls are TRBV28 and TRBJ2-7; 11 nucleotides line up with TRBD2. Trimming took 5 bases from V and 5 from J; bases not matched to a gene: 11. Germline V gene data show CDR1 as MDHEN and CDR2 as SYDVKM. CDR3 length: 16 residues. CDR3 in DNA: TGTGCCAGCAGTCTACCTAGCGGGAGGACCTTCGACGAGCAGTACTTC. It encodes CASSLPSGRTFDEQYF.